The rows below give T cell receptor beta chains drawn from one sample of a study of blood T cells in healthy people across ages. TCRdb analysed the 5' RACE reads with MiXCR anew, one entry per CDR3 protein. The sample holds 710,000 or so distinct CDR3 sequences, about 30% seen once. Sequencing was performed on blood. The receptor source for this set is a woman older than 75 in good health. Each CDR3 is given with its conserved first and last residue. Each record gives: V gene, J gene, D gene, CDR3 length, clone size, CDR3 DNA, CDR3 protein. A D gene is named only where the DNA matches it firmly. Clone size is given for some rows only: seen once, a few or many times, or a class if the clone is expanded.

>TRBV20-1|TRBJ1-2|TRBD1|12|NA
TGCAGTGCGGCGGGACAGAACTATGGCTACACCTTC
CSAAGQNYGYTF
>TRBV19|TRBJ1-2|NA|13|NA
TGTGCCGCCACATCAGGGGCGCACTATGGCTACACCTTC
CAATSGAHYGYTF
>TRBV5-1|TRBJ2-3|NA|14|NA
TGCGCCAGCAGCCCACCACTAGGCACAGATACGCAGTATTTT
CASSPPLGTDTQYF
>TRBV20-1|TRBJ2-1|TRBD2|15|NA
TGCAGTGCTAGCTCGCGGGAGGGGAATTACAATGAGCAGTTCTTC
CSASSREGNYNEQFF
>TRBV28|TRBJ1-2|NA|13|NA
TGTGCCAGCGGGGGGGCCGGACCCTATGGCTACACCTTC
CASGGAGPYGYTF
>TRBV6-5|TRBJ2-2|TRBD2|14|many
TGTGCCAGCAGTCCGGGACTAAACACCGGGGAGCTGTTTTTT
CASSPGLNTGELFF
>TRBV12-3/TRBV12-4|TRBJ1-1|TRBD1|16|few
TGTGCCAGCAGATTACGCACAGGGGGCAGGAACACTGAAGCTTTCTTT
CASRLRTGGRNTEAFF
>TRBV4-3|TRBJ2-3|TRBD1|15|many
TGCGCCAGCAGCCTTGGACAGGGGGAAACAGATACGCAGTATTTT
CASSLGQGETDTQYF
>TRBV12-3/TRBV12-4|TRBJ2-7|TRBD1|12|NA
TGTGCCAGCGGACAGGGCATCTACGAGCAGTACTTC
CASGQGIYEQYF
>TRBV7-9|TRBJ1-2|NA|15|many
TGTGCCAGCAGCCTAGCGCAGGGGCGCAGCTATGGCTACACCTTC
CASSLAQGRSYGYTF
>TRBV6-1|TRBJ2-7|NA|16|many
TGTGCCAGCAGTGAGGGGCGGCAGGTAAGCTCCTACGAGCAGTACTTC
CASSEGRQVSSYEQYF
>TRBV6-2/TRBV6-3|TRBJ1-1|NA|13|NA
TGTGCCAGCAGTTATTGGGAGAACACTGAAGCTTTCTTT
CASSYWENTEAFF
>TRBV6-1|TRBJ1-2|TRBD1|15|many
TGTGCCAGCAGTGAAAGGGGGACAGGGAACTATGGCTACACCTTC
CASSERGTGNYGYTF
>TRBV7-9|TRBJ2-7|TRBD1|14|many
TGTGCCAGCAGCTCCACCGGGACAGGGGACGAGCAGTACTTC
CASSSTGTGDEQYF
>TRBV27|TRBJ2-1|TRBD1|14|many
TGTGCCAGCACCGTGGACAGGGGGCGGGATGAGCAGTTCTTC
CASTVDRGRDEQFF
>TRBV6-1|TRBJ2-2|TRBD2|17|NA
TGTGCCAGCAGTAAACTAGCGGGGGGGCACAACACCGGGGAGCTGTTTTTT
CASSKLAGGHNTGELFF
>TRBV12-3/TRBV12-4|TRBJ2-7|NA|14|NA
TGTGCCAGCAGTGGGGGTTACGGGGGACACGAGCAGTACTTC
CASSGGYGGHEQYF
>TRBV4-1|TRBJ2-3|NA|13|few
TGCGCCAGCAGCCAAGGACGATCAGATACGCAGTATTTT
CASSQGRSDTQYF
>TRBV6-1|TRBJ1-2|NA|12|NA
TGTGCCAATTCGATGCAGGGCTATGGCTACACCTTC
CANSMQGYGYTF
>TRBV6-2/TRBV6-3|TRBJ2-1|TRBD2|17|many
TGTGCCAGCAGAGGGGGACTAGCGGGTGACTCCTACAATGAGCAGTTCTTC
CASRGGLAGDSYNEQFF
>TRBV29-1|TRBJ2-3|TRBD1|13|many
TGCAGCGTTGAGCCGACAGGGGCAGATACGCAGTATTTT
CSVEPTGADTQYF
>TRBV6-1|TRBJ1-2|TRBD1|13|NA
TGTGCCTCCCAGGGACAGGGTTTTTATGGCTACACCTTC
CASQGQGFYGYTF
>TRBV27|TRBJ2-7|NA|13|NA
TGTGCCAGCAGTTTAGGGCCGACGACTCCACAGTACTTC
CASSLGPTTPQYF
>TRBV10-3|TRBJ2-1|NA|13|many
TGTGCCCGAAACGGGGTCTCCTACAATGAGCAGTTCTTC
CARNGVSYNEQFF
>TRBV29-1|TRBJ2-5|TRBD2|13|few
TGCAGCGTGGATGCGGGGGTCCAAGAGACCCAGTACTTC
CSVDAGVQETQYF
>TRBV2|TRBJ1-5|NA|14|NA
TGTGCCAGCAGTGAAGGGCGGAACGGGCAGCCCCAGCATTTT
CASSEGRNGQPQHF
>TRBV7-8|TRBJ2-3|NA|15|NA
TGTGCCAGCAGCTTGAGGGCTACTAACACAGATACGCAGTATTTT
CASSLRATNTDTQYF
>TRBV6-2/TRBV6-3|TRBJ1-1|NA|12|NA
TGTGCCAGCAGTCGAAAACAGGCTGAAGCTTTCTTT
CASSRKQAEAFF
>TRBV2|TRBJ2-3|NA|15|NA
TGTGCCAGCAGTATACGGGGGGCTAGCACAGATACGCAGTATTTT
CASSIRGASTDTQYF
>TRBV10-3|TRBJ1-1|TRBD1|13|many
TGTGCCATCAGTGAGGCTGGACAGGGGTGGGCTTTCTTT
CAISEAGQGWAFF
>TRBV12-3/TRBV12-4|TRBJ1-2|TRBD1|13|NA
TGTGCCAGCAGTTTAGGGACAGGGCTCTCATACACCTTC
CASSLGTGLSYTF
>TRBV5-1|TRBJ2-7|NA|17|many
TGCGCCAGCAGCCCGGGGACCGGGGCCCCTAACTCCTACGAGCAGTACTTC
CASSPGTGAPNSYEQYF
>TRBV5-1|TRBJ2-2|TRBD1|14|NA
TGCGCCAGCAGCGTGGGACAGGTCACCGGGGAGCTGTTTTTT
CASSVGQVTGELFF